This paragraph covers one T cell receptor delta chain sequence. This clone appeared a few times. Its antigen is currently not known. The mismatch at residue 8 between this DNA's translation and the TCRdb protein of a much larger clone likely reflects a read error; the protein shown is translated from the DNA. Based on the germline V gene, the CDR1 and CDR2 sequences are GEAIGNYY and EKD. The CDR3 runs 17 amino acids, cysteine and phenylalanine included. The entry retains the CDR3 DNA only, 51 bases that are in frame from base 1. Between the V and J ends, shortened by 0 bases and 5 bases respectively, the junction contains 13 bases. The data belong to a study of gamma-delta chains in newborns, infants, children (dated by TCRdb to the late 2010s). Regarding the study in general: According to the study title, microbial exposure causes polyclonal expansion of innate gammadelta T cells right after birth. The study investigated how microbial exposure shaped innate gammadelta T cell populations in human newborns immediately after birth.

Data came from an Illumina MiSeq. Clone calls in TCRdb were regenerated from the public reads with CATT, after which identical DNA sequences shared one row. Counted in this sample were some 970 delta-chain clones; about 7.6% of them appeared once. The ten most abundant clones make up 27% of the sample. The specimen sequenced was blood. Recombination linked TRDV2 to TRDJ3, and perhaps TRDD3 as D gene, on 6 matching bases. This receptor was obtained from a child who was a newborn, infant or young child, either healthy, febrile or measles-vaccinated (not recorded which). The sequence in DNA is TGTGCCTGTGACACCTTGGGGGCTACCCGGGACACCCGACAGATGTTTTTC. Translation gives CACDTLGATRDTRQMFF.